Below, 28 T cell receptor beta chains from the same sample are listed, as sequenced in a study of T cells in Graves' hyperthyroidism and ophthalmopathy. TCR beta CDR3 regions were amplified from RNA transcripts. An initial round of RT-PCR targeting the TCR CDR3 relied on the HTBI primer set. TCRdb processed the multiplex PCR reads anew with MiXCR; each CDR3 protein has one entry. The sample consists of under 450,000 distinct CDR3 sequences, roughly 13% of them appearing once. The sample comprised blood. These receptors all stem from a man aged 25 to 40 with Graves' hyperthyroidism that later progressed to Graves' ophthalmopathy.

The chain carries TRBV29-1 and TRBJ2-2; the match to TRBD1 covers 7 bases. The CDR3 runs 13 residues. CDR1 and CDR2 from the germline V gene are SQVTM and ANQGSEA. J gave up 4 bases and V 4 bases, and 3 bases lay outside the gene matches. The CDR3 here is CSVVGTVTGELFF. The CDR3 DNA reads TGCAGCGTTGTGGGGACAGTCACCGGGGAGCTGTTTTTT.

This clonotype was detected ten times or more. CDR3 amino acids: CTLRVGFGYTF. CDR3 nucleotides: TGCACCTTACGAGTGGGGTTTGGCTACACCTTC. V gene TRBV29-1 combines with J gene TRBJ1-2; no firm D call. Germline V gives CDR1 SQVTM, CDR2 ANQGSEA. This CDR3 spans 11 amino acids. The variable domain in full, with the rest retrieved from reference TRBV29-1 and TRBJ1-2, is SAVISQKPSRDICQRGTSLTIQCQVDSQVTMMFWYRQQPGQSLTLIATANQGSEATYESGFVIDKFPISRPNLTFSTLTVSNMSPEDSSIYLCTLRVGFGYTFGSGTRLTVV.

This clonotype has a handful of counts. CDR3 loop: CASSFRSPLHF. Written as DNA, the CDR3 is TGTGCCAGCAGTTTCCGGTCACCCCTCCACTTT. The rearrangement links TRBV28 to TRBJ1-6; no definite D call. CDR1 is MDHEN, CDR2 SYDVKM, per germline. V lost 3 bases and J 10 bases, leaving 4 bases between the germline ends. CDR3 length equals 11 residues.

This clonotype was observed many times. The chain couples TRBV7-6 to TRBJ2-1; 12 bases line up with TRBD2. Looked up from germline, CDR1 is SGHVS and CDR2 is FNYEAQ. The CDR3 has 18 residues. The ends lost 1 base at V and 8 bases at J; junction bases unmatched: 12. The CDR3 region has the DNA TGTGCCAGCAGCTTAGGGCCCCGCTCTTGGACTAGCGGGGATGAGCAGTTCTTC. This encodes CASSLGPRSWTSGDEQFF.

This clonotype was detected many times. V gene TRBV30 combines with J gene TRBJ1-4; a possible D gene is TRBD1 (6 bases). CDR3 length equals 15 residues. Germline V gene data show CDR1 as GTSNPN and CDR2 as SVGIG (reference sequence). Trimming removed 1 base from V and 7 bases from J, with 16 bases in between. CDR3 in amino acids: CAWSGYRAGSEKLFF. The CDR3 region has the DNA TGTGCCTGGAGTGGCTACAGGGCGGGGAGTGAAAAACTGTTTTTT.

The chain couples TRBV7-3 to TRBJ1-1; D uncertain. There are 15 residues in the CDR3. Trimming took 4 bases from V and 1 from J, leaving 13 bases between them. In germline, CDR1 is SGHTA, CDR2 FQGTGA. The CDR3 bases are TGTGCCAGCAGCTGGGAAGGCTCCGGGAACACTGAAGCTTTCTTT. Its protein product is CASSWEGSGNTEAFF.

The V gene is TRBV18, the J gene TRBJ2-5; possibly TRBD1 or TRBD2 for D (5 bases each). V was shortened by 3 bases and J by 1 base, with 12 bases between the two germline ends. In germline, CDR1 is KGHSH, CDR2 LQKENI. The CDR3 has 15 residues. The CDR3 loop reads CASSPGTWSQETQYF. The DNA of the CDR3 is TGTGCCAGCTCACCCGGGACGTGGTCCCAAGAGACCCAGTACTTC.

For the CDR3, the DNA is TGTGCCAGCAGCTTACAGGCCCTAGGCACTGAAGCTTTCTTT. Amino acid sequence: CASSLQALGTEAFF. V and J are TRBV7-6 and TRBJ1-1; D gene ambiguous. This CDR3 is 14 amino acids long. The V and J ends lost 2 bases and 4 bases respectively, with 11 bases between them. Germline V gene data show CDR1 as SGHVS and CDR2 as FNYEAQ.

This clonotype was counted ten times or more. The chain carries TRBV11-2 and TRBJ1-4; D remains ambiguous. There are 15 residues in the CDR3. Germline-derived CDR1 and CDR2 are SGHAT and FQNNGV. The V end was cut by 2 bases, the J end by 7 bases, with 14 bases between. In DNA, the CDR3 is TGTGCCAGCAGCTTAATGGTCGGGCGAGGTGAAAAACTGTTTTTT. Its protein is CASSLMVGRGEKLFF. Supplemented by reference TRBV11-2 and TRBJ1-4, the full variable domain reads EAGVAQSPRYKIIEKRQSVAFWCNPISGHATLYWYQQILGQGPKLLIQFQNNGVVDDSQLPKDRFSAERLKGVDSTLKIQPAKLEDSAVYLCASSLMVGRGEKLFFGSGTQLSVL.

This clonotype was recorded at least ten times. In DNA form, the CDR3 reads TGTGCCAGCAGCTTAGCAGGGGGAAATGGGGCCAACGTCCTGACTTTC. This sequence encodes CASSLAGGNGANVLTF. The V call is TRBV7-9, the J call TRBJ2-6, with D possibly being TRBD1 (6 bases). CDR1 is SEHNR and CDR2 is FQNEAQ in the germline V gene (reference sequence). The ends were cut back, 0 bases at V and 3 bases at J, with 9 bases in the middle. The CDR3 length is 16 residues.

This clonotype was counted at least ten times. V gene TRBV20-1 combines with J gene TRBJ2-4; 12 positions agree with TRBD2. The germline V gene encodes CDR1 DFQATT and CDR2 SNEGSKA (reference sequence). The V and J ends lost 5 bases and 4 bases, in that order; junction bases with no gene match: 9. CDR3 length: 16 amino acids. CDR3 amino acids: CSAVNRLAGEKNIQYF. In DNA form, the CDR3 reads TGCAGTGCTGTTAATAGACTAGCGGGGGAGAAAAACATTCAGTACTTC.

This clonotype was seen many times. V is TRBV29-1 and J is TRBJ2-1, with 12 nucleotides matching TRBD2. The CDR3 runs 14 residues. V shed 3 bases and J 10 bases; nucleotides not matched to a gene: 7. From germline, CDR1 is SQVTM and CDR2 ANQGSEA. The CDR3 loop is CSVDPSGGAGEQFF. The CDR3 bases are TGCAGCGTTGATCCTAGCGGGGGGGCGGGCGAGCAGTTCTTC.

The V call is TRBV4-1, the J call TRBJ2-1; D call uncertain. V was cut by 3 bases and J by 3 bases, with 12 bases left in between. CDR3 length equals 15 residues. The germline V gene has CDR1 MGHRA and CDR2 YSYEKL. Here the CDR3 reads CASSQEGPFYNEQFF. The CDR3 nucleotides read TGCGCCAGCAGCCAGGAAGGGCCCTTCTACAATGAGCAGTTCTTC.

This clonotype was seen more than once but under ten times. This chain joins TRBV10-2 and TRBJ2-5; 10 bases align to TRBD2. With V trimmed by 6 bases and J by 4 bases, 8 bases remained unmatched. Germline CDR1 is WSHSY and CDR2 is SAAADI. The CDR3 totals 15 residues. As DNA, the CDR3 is TGCGCCAGCAGAGTACAGCGGGGGGGTGGAGAGACCCAGTACTTC. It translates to CASRVQRGGGETQYF.

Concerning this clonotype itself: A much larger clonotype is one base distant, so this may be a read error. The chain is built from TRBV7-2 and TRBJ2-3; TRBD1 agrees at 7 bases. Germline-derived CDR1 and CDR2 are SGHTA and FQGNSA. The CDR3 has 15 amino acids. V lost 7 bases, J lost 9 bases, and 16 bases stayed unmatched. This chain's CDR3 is CTSNKQGLEKITQYF. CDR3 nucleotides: TGTACCAGCAACAAACAGGGGTTAGAGAAGATAACGCAGTATTTT.

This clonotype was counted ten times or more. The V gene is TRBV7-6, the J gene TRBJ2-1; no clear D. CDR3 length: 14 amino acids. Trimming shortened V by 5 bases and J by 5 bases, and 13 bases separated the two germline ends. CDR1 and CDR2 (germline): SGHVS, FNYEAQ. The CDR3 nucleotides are TGTGCCAGCAGCCAAACTTACGGACACAATGAGCAGTTCTTC. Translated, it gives CASSQTYGHNEQFF.

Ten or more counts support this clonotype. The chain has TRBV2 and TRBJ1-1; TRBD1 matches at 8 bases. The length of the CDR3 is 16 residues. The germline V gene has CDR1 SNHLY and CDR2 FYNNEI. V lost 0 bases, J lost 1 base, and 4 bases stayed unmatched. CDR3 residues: CASSEARTGPNTEAFF. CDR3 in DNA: TGTGCCAGCAGTGAAGCGCGGACAGGGCCGAACACTGAAGCTTTCTTT. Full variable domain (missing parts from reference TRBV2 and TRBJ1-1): EPEVTQTPSHQVTQMGQEVILRCVPISNHLYFYWYRQILGQKVEFLVSFYNNEISEKSEIFDDQFSVERPDGSNFTLKIRSTKLEDSAMYFCASSEARTGPNTEAFFGQGTRLTVV.

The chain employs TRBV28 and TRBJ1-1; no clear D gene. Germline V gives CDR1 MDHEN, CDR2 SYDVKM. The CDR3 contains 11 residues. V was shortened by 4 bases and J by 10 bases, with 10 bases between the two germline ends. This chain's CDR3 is CASSSFGGAFF. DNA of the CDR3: TGTGCCAGCAGTTCTTTCGGTGGAGCTTTCTTT.

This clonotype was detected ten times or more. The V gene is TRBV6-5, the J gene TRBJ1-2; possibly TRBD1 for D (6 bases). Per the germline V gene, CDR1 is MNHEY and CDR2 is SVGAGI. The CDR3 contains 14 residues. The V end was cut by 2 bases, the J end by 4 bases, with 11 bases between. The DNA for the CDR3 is TGTGCCAGCAGTTACGCGGGGGCGGGCTATGGCTACACCTTC. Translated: CASSYAGAGYGYTF.

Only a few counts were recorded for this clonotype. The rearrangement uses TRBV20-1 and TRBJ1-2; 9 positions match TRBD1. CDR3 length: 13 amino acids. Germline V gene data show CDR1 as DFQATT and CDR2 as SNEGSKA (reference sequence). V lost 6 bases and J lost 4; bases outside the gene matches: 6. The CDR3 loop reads CSAGQGHLYGYTF. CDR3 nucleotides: TGCAGTGCGGGACAGGGACACCTCTATGGCTACACCTTC.

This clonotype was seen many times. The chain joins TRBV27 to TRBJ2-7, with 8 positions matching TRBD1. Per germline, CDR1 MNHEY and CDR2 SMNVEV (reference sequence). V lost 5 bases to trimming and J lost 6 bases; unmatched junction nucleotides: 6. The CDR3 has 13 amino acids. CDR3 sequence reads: CASSLGQDLEQYF. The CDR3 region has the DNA TGTGCCAGCAGTCTGGGACAGGATCTCGAGCAGTACTTC.

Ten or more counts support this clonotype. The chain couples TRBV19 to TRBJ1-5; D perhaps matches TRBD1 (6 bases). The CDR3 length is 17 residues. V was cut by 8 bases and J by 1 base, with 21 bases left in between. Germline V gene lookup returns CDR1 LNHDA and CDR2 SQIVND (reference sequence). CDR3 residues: CASGSRGGMVSNQPQHF. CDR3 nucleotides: TGTGCCAGTGGATCCCGAGGGGGAATGGTAAGCAATCAGCCCCAGCATTTT.

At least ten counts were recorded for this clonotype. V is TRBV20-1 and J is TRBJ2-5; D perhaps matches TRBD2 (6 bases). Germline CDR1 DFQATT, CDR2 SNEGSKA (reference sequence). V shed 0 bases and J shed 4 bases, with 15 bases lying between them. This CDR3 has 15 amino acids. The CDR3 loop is CSARDQGEDTETQYF. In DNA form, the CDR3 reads TGCAGTGCTAGAGATCAAGGGGAGGACACAGAGACCCAGTACTTC.

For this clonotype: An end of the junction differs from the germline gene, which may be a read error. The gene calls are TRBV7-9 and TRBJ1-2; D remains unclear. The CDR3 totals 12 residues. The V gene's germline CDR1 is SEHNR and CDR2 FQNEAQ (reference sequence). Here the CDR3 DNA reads TGTGCCAGCAGCTACGAGACCTATGGCCACACCTTC. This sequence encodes CASSYETYGHTF.

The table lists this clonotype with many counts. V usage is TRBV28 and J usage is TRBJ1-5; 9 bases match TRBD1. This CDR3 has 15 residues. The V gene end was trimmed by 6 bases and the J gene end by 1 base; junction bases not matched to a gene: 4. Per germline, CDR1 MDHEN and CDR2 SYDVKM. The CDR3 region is CASSSGQGSNQPQHF. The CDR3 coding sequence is TGTGCCAGCAGCTCGGGACAGGGAAGCAATCAGCCCCAGCATTTT.

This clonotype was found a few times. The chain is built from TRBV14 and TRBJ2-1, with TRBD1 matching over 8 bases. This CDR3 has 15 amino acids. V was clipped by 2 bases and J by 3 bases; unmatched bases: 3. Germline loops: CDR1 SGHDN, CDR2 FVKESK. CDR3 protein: CASSQRTGSYNEQFF. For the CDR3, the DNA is TGTGCCAGCAGCCAACGGACAGGGAGCTACAATGAGCAGTTCTTC.

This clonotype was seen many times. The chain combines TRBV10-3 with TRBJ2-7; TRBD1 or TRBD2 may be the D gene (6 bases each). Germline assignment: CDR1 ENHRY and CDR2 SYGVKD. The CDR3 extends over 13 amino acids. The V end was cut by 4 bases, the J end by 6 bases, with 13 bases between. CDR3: CAISGGGRGEQYF. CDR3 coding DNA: TGTGCCATCAGTGGTGGGGGGCGCGGCGAGCAGTACTTC.

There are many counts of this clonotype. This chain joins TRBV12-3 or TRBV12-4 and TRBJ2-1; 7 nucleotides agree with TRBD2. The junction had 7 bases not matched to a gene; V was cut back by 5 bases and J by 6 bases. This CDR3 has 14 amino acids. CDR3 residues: CASSPGLGTNEQFF. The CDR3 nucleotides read TGTGCCAGCAGTCCAGGACTAGGAACCAATGAGCAGTTCTTC.